Below are 4 T cell receptor beta chains sequenced from a single sample in a study of T cell responses to AZD1222 COVID-19 vaccine. Clones were read by immunoSEQ multiplex PCR, and TCRdb kept only the in-frame ones, dropping some. The sample carries 68,000 or so clones, over 60% recorded once. The sequencing here drew on peripheral blood, taken on day 0 of AZD1222 vaccination. Receptor source: an adult in good health.

The J gene is TRBJ2-3, the V gene TRBV5-1; TRBD2 aligns across 10 bases. CDR3 size: 16 residues. Germline-derived CDR1 and CDR2 are SGHRS and YFSETQ. With V trimmed by 5 bases and J by 1 base, 7 bases remained unmatched. The CDR3 sequence: CASSGSGTSGTDTQYF. The CDR3 bases are TGCGCCAGCAGTGGGAGCGGGACTAGCGGCACAGATACGCAGTATTTT.

This chain joins TRBV25-1 and TRBJ2-1, with a possible D match to TRBD2 (7 bases). Trimming pared 4 bases from V and 0 bases from J, leaving 19 bases between. CDR3 size: 18 residues. Germline V gene lookup returns CDR1 MGHDK and CDR2 SYGVNS. DNA for the CDR3: TGTGCCAGCAGTGTCCCCTCGGGGGGCTGGAGCTCCTACAATGAGCAGTTCTTC. Translated, it gives CASSVPSGGWSSYNEQFF. Full variable domain (remainder filled in from reference TRBV25-1 and TRBJ2-1): EADIYQTPRYLVIGTGKKITLECSQTMGHDKMYWYQQDPGMELHLIHYSYGVNSTEKGDLSSESTVSRIRTEHFPLTLESARPSHTSQYLCASSVPSGGWSSYNEQFFGPGTRLTVL.

The chain carries TRBV2 and TRBJ2-7; D is unclear. Germline V gene lookup returns CDR1 SNHLY and CDR2 FYNNEI. The CDR3 extends over 13 amino acids. Trimming cost V 5 bases and J 0 bases, with 8 bases left between them. As DNA, the CDR3 is TGTGCCAGCAGTTCTGCCCCCTCCTACGAGCAGTACTTC. Protein sequence: CASSSAPSYEQYF.

This clone was seen a handful of times. This chain connects TRBV3-1 (or the pseudogene TRBV3-2) to TRBJ2-5; 8 nucleotides match TRBD2. V lost 4 bases, J lost 5 bases, and 6 bases stayed unmatched. CDR3 length equals 14 residues. Germline CDR1 reads LGHDT; CDR2 reads YNNKEL (reference sequence). CDR3 residues: CASSRAGGGETQYF. The CDR3, as DNA: TGTGCCAGCAGCCGGGCGGGGGGCGGTGAGACCCAGTACTTC.